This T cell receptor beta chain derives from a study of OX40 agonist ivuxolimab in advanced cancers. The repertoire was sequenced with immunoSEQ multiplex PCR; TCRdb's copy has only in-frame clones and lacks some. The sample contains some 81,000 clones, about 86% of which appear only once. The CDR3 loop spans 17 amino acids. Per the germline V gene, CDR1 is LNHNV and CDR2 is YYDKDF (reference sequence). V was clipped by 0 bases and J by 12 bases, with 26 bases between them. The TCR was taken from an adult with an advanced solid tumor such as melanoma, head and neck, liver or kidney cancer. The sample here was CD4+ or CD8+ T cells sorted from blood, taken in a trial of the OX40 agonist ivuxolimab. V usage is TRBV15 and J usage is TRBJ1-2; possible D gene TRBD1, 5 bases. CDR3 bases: TGTGCCACCAGCAGAGATCTGTGGGGCCAGGGCGGTGAATTCGACACCTTC. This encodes CATSRDLWGQGGEFDTF.